The sequence of this T cell receptor (beta chain) was determined in a study of cytomegalovirus exposure and HLA in healthy donors. Points from the study as a whole: Researchers counted approximately 160 TCR beta chains as cytomegalovirus-associated. CMV antigen specificity was confirmed in vitro for a few CMV-associated chains.

Measured with immunoSEQ multiplex PCR; TCRdb has only the in-frame clones, and not every one. Here the sample spans some 130,000 clones, 70% to 90% being singletons. As to this clone: The antigen is unknown.

The approximately 120-subject validation cohort, separate from the approximately 670-subject first cohort, included the donors. This TCR derives from a woman younger than 35 in good health and CMV-seropositive. What was sequenced was PBMCs.

The CDR3 region is CASSRGGTIEAHEQYF. CDR3 in DNA: TGCGCCAGCAGCCGGGGGGGAACCATAGAGGCCCACGAGCAGTACTTC. V gene TRBV5-1 combines with J gene TRBJ2-7; 8 nucleotides agree with TRBD2. With 4 bases clipped from V and 5 bases from J, the junction kept 14 bases outside the gene matches. From germline, CDR1 is SGHRS and CDR2 YFSETQ. The CDR3 consists of 16 residues.